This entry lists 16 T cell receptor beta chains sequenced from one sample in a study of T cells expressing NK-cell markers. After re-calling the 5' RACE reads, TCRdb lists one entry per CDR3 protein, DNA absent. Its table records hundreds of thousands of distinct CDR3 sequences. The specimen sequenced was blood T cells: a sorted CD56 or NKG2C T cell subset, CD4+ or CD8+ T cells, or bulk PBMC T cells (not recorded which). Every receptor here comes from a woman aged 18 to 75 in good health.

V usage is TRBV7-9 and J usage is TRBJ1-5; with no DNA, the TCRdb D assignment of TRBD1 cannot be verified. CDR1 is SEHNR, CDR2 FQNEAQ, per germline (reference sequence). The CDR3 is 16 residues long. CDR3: CASSSQGTSQVQPQHF.

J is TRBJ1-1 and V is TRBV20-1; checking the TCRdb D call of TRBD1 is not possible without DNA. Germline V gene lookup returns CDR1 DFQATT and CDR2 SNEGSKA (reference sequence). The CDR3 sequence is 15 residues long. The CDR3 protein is CSARYFGTANTEAFF.

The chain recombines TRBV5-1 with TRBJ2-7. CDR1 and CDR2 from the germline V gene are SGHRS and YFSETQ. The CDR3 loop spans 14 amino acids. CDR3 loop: CASSWGVRSYEQYF.

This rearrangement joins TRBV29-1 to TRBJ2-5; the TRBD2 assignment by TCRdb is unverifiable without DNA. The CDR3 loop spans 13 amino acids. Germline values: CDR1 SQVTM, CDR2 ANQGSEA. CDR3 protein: CSVDGGLGETQYF.

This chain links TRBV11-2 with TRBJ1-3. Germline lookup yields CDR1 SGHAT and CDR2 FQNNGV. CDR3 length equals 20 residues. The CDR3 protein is CASSLHQSHPTLSSGNTIYF.

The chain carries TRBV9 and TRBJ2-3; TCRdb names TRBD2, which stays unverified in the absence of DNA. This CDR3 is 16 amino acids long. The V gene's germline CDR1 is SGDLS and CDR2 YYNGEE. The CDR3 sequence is CASSGKTSARTDTQYF. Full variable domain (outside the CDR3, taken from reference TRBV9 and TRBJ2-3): DSGVTQTPKHLITATGQRVTLRCSPRSGDLSVYWYQQSLDQGLQFLIQYYNGEERAKGNILERFSAQQFPDLHSELNLSSLELGDSALYFCASSGKTSARTDTQYFGPGTRLTVL.

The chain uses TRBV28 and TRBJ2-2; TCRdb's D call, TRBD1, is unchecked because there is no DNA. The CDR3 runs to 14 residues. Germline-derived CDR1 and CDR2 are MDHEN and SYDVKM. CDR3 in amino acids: CASSPLIETGELFF.

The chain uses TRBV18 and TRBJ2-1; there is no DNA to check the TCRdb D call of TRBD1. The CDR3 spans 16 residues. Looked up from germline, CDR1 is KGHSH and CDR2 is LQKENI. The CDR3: CASSPQPAGTSNEQFF.

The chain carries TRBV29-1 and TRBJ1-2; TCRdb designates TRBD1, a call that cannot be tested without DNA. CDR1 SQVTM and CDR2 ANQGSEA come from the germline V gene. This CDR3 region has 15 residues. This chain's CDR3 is CSVEDYLGGDYGYTF.

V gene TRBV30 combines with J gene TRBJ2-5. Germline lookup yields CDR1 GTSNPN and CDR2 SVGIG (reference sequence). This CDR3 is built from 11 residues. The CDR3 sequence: CACCAEETQYF.

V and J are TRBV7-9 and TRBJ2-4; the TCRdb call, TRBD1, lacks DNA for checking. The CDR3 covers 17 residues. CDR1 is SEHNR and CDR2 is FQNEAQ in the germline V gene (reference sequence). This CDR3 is CASSALGEILAKNIQYF. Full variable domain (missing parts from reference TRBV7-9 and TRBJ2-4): DTGVSQNPRHKITKRGQNVTFRCDPISEHNRLYWYRQTLGQGPEFLTYFQNEAQLEKSRLLSDRFSAERPKGSFSTLEIQRTEQGDSAMYLCASSALGEILAKNIQYFGAGTRLSVL.

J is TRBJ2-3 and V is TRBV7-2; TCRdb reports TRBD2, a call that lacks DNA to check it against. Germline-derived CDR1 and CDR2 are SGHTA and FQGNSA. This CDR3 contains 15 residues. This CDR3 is CASSPTSVKGDTQYF.

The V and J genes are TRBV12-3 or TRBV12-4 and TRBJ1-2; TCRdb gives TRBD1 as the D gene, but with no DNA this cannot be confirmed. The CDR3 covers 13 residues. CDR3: CASSLARVRGYTF.

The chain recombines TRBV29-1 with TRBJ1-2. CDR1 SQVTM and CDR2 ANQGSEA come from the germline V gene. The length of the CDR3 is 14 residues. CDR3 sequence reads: CSVDWRSHIYGYTF.

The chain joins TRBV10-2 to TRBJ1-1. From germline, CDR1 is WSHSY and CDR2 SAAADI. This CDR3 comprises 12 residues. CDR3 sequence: CATARGGTEAFF.

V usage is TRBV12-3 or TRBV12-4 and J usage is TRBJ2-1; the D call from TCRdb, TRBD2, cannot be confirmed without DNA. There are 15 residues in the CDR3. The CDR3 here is CASSWTSGTGGEQFF.